This T cell receptor beta chain was sequenced for a study of control samples from healthy donors and cancer patients. The table came from immunoSEQ multiplex PCR; TCRdb's copy has only in-frame clones and leaves some out. The sample has 150,000 to 200,000 clones; around nine tenths are singletons. Trimming shortened V by 4 bases and J by 9 bases, and 13 bases separated the two germline ends. The CDR3 loop spans 14 amino acids. Germline CDR1 and CDR2: SNHLY and FYNNEI. The sequence was obtained from a man under 40 in good health. Source material: blood. The chain has TRBV2 and TRBJ1-6; D is ambiguous. The CDR3 spells CASSARQTGSPLHF. In DNA form, the CDR3 reads TGTGCCAGCAGTGCGAGGCAGACGGGTTCACCCCTCCACTTT.